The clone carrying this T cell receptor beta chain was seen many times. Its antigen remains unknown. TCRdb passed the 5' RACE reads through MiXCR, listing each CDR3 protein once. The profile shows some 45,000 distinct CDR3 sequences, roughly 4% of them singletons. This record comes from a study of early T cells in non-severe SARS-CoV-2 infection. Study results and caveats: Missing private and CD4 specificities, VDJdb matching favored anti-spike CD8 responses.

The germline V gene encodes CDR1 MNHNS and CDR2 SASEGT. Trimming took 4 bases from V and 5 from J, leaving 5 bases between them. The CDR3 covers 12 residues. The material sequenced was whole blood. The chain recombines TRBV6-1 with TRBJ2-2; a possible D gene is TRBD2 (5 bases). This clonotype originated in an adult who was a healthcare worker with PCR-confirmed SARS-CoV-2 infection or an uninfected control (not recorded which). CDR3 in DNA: TGTGCCAGCAGTGGGGAGACCGGGGAGCTGTTTTTT. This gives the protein CASSGETGELFF.